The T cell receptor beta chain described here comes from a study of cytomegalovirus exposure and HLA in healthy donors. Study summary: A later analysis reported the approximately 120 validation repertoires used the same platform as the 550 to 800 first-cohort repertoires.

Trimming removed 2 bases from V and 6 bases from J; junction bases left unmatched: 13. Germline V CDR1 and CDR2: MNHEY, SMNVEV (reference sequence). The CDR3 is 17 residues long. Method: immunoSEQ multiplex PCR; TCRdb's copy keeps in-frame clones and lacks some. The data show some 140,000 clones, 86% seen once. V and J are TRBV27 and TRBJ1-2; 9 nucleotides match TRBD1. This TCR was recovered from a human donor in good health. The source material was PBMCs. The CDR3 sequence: CASSLLGTGRMVHGYTF. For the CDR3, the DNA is TGTGCCAGCAGTTTACTAGGGACAGGGAGAATGGTCCATGGCTACACCTTC.